This TCR beta chain is from a study of cytomegalovirus exposure and HLA in healthy donors. Both 60 Vbeta primers and 13 Jbeta primers went into the PCR. Method: immunoSEQ multiplex PCR; TCRdb's copy keeps in-frame clones and lacks some. The sample consists of over 200,000 clones, 70% to 90% of them appearing once. This clone appeared once. The germline CDR1 and CDR2 sequences are SGHRS and YFSETQ. V dropped 0 bases and J dropped 0 bases, with 7 bases sitting between them. The CDR3 spans 15 residues. The TCR sequence derives from a human donor in good health. The specimen sequenced was PBMCs. The chain couples TRBV5-1 to TRBJ2-1; D is unresolved. The CDR3 here is CASSLDLSSYNEQFF. CDR3 sequence (DNA): TGCGCCAGCAGCTTGGACCTGAGCTCCTACAATGAGCAGTTCTTC.